This TCR beta chain was documented in a study of T-cell memory formation after mild COVID-19. Study-wide background: TCR clusters showed largely donor specificity.

A word on this clonotype: Its antigen remains unidentified.

Germline CDR1 is SEHNR and CDR2 is FQNEAQ (reference sequence). CDR3 length: 14 amino acids. Unmatched junction bases numbered 5, after V lost 6 bases and J lost 4 bases. 5'RACE, which relied on constant-segment primers, yielded TCR alpha and TCR beta cDNA libraries carrying sample barcodes and UMIs. TCRdb called the 5' RACE reads again in MiXCR, with one record for every CDR3 protein. Among tens of thousands of distinct CDR3 sequences listed, approximately 15% were seen once. Study-level points and caveats: Among contracting clones, CD4+ were mainly CM/EM and CD8+ enriched in EMRA.

The chain is built from TRBV7-9 and TRBJ2-1; 8 nucleotides line up with TRBD1. The specimen sequenced was PBMCs or a T cell subset sorted from them (not recorded which). The TCR comes from a man in his late teens or twenties who had mild COVID-19 (a few samples of this study predate the infection). Cell type and time point are not known. The CDR3 region has the DNA TGTGCCAGCAGGGGGACAGGAGAGTACAATGAGCAGTTCTTC. This sequence encodes CASRGTGEYNEQFF. The full variable domain, its missing parts supplied by reference TRBV7-9 and TRBJ2-1, is DTGVSQNPRHKITKRGQNVTFRCDPISEHNRLYWYRQTLGQGPEFLTYFQNEAQLEKSRLLSDRFSAERPKGSFSTLEIQRTEQGDSAMYLCASRGTGEYNEQFFGPGTRLTVL.